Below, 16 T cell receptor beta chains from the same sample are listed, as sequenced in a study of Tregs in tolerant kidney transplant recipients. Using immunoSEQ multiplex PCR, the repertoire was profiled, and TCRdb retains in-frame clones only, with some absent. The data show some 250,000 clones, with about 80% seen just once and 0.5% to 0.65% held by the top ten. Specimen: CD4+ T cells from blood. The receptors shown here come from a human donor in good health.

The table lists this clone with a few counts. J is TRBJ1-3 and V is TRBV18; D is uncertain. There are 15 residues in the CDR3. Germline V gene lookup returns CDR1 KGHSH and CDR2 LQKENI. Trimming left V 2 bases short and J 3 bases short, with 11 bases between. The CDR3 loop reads CASSPVDVLGNTIYF. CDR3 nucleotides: TGTGCCAGCTCACCAGTAGACGTACTTGGAAACACCATATATTTT.

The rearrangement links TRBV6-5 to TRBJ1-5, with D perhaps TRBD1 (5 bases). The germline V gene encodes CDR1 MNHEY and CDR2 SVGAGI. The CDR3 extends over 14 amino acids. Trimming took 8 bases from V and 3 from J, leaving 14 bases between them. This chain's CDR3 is CASRGAGSNQPQHF. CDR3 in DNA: TGTGCCAGCCGTGGGGCAGGGTCCAATCAGCCCCAGCATTTT.

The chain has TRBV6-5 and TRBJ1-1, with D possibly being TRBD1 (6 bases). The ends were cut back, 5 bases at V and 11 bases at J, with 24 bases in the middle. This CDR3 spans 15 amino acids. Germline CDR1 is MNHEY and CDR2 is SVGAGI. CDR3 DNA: TGTGCCAGCAGTCCTTCGGGGGGGCAGGGACGTTGGGCTTTCTTT. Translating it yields CASSPSGGQGRWAFF.

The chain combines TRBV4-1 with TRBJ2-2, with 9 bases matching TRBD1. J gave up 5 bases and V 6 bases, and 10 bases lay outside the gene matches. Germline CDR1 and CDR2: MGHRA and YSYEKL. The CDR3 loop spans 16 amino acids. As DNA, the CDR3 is TGCGCCAGCAGTCGCCAGACAGGGGGGATAACCGGGGAGCTGTTTTTT. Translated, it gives CASSRQTGGITGELFF.

CDR3 DNA: TGTGCCAGCAGCGTAGGCCGGACGAACACCGGGGAGCTGTTTTTT. Translation: CASSVGRTNTGELFF. The gene calls are TRBV9 and TRBJ2-2; D is undetermined. The CDR3 is made up of 15 amino acids. Germline V lookup: CDR1 SGDLS, CDR2 YYNGEE. V was shortened by 0 bases and J by 0 bases, with 6 bases between the two germline ends.

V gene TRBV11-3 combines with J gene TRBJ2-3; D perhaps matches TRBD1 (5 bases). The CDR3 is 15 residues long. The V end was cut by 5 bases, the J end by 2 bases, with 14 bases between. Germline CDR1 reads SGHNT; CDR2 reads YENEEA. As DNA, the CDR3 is TGTGCCAGCAGCCCACTCCAGGGATACACAGATACGCAGTATTTT. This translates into CASSPLQGYTDTQYF.

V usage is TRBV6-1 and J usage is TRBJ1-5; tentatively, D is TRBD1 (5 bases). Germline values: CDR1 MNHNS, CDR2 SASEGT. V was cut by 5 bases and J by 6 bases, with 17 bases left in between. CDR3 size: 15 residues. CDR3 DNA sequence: TGTGCCAGCAGTTCGAGGTTAGGGGCCGGTCAGCCCCAGCATTTT. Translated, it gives CASSSRLGAGQPQHF.

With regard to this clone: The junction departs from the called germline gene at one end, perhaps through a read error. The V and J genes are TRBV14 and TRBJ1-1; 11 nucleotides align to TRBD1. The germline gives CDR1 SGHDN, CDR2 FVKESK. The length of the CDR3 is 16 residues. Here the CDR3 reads CASSQEVLRTGGESAF. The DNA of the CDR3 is TGTGCCAGCAGCCAAGAGGTCCTTCGGACAGGGGGCGAGTCGGCTTTT.

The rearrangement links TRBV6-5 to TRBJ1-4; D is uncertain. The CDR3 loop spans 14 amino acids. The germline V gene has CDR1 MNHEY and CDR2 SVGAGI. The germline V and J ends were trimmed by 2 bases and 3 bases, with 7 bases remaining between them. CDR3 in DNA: TGTGCCAGCAGTTACAGGCGGTCTAATGAAAAACTGTTTTTT. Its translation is CASSYRRSNEKLFF.

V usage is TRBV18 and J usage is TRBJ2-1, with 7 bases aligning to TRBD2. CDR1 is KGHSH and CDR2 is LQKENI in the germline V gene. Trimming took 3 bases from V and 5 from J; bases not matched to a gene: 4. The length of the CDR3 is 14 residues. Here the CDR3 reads CASSPGLSNNEQFF. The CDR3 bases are TGTGCCAGCTCACCGGGACTATCCAACAATGAGCAGTTCTTC.

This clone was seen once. CDR3 protein: CASSLVTGPGGYGYTF. The CDR3 bases are TGTGCCAGCAGCTTAGTCACAGGGCCCGGAGGTTATGGCTACACCTTC. The J gene is TRBJ1-2, the V gene TRBV7-2; TRBD1 is a possible D gene (6 bases). The V gene lost 1 base and the J gene lost 5 bases, with 17 bases spanning the gap. Germline V gives CDR1 SGHTA, CDR2 FQGNSA. This CDR3 comprises 16 residues.

CDR3 nucleotide sequence: TGTGCCAGCCAACTTCAAGCGACTGATGAGCAGTTCTTC. Translated: CASQLQATDEQFF. V and J are TRBV5-4 and TRBJ2-1; unclear D gene. V lost 7 bases, J lost 8 bases, and 16 bases lay in between. Germline V lookup: CDR1 SGHNT, CDR2 YYREEE (reference sequence). CDR3 length: 13 amino acids.

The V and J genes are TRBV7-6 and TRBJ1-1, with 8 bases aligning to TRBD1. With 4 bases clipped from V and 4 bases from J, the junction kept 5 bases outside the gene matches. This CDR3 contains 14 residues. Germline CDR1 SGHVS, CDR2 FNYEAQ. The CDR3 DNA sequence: TGTGCCAGCAGCTCGCGGACAGGGTCCACTGAAGCTTTCTTT. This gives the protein CASSSRTGSTEAFF.

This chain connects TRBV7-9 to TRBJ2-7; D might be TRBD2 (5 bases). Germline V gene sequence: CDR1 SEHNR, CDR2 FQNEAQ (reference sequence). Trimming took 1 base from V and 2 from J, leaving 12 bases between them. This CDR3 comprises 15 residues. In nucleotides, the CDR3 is TGTGCCAGCAGCTTAGTTTGGGTAGCGCCCTACGAGCAGTACTTC. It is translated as CASSLVWVAPYEQYF.

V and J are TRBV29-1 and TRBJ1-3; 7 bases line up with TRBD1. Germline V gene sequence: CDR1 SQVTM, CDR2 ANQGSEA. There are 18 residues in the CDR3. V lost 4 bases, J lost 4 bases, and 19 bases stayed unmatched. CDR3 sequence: CSVGNTLGTASLGNTIYF. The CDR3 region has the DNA TGCAGCGTTGGAAACACACTTGGGACAGCGAGCCTAGGAAACACCATATATTTT.

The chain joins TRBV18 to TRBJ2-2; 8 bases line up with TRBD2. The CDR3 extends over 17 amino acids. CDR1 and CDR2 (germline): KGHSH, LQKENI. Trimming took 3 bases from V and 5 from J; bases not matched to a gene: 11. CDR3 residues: CASSPLSGTSETGELFF. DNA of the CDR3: TGTGCCAGCTCACCGCTATCCGGGACTAGTGAGACCGGGGAGCTGTTTTTT.